The clone carrying this T cell receptor beta chain turned up a few times. The V gene's germline CDR1 is SQVTM and CDR2 ANQGSEA. This CDR3 comprises 18 residues. J gave up 3 bases and V 6 bases, and 20 bases lay outside the gene matches. These data originate in a study of blood T cell repertoires in COVID-19. Only in-frame clones appear in the TCRdb table, and some are missing; sequencing was by immunoSEQ multiplex PCR. The top ten hold around 3.1% of the sample, which has approximately 250,000 clones, 88% seen once. V usage is TRBV29-1 and J usage is TRBJ2-7; 10 bases fit TRBD2. Sequenced sample: PBMCs or T cells enriched from blood (not recorded which). The receptor was derived from a woman in her forties who had been exposed to COVID-19. This CDR3 reads CSVPIRTSGVLGNYEQYV. DNA of the CDR3: TGCAGCGTGCCGATTAGGACTAGCGGAGTCCTCGGTAACTACGAGCAGTACGTC.